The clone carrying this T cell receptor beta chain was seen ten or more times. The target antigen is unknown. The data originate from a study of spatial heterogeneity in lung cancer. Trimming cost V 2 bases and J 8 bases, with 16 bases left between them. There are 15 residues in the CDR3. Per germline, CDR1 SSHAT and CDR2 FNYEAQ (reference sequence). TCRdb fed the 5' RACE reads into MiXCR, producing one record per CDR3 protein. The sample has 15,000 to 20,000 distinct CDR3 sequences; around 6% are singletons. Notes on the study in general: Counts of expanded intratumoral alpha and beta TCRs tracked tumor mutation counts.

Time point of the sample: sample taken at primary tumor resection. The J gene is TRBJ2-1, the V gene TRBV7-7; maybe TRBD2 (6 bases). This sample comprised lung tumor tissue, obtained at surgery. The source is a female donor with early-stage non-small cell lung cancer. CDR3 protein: CASSLTSQNSHEQFF. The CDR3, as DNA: TGTGCCAGCAGCTTAACTAGCCAGAACTCCCATGAGCAGTTCTTC. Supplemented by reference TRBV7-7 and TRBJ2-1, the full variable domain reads GAGVSQSPRYKVTKRGQDVTLRCDPISSHATLYWYQQALGQGPEFLTYFNYEAQPDKSGLPSDRFSAERPEGSISTLTIQRTEQRDSAMYRCASSLTSQNSHEQFFGPGTRLTVL.